These 4 T cell receptor beta chains were sequenced from one sample in a study of identical twins. Via MiXCR, TCRdb re-called the 5' RACE reads, giving one row per CDR3 protein. The data show some 900,000 distinct CDR3 sequences, roughly 12% seen once. This sample also appeared in a second study, on yellow fever vaccine responses in identical twins.

Sequenced input: PBMCs. These receptors were taken from a woman under 30 in good health.

This chain connects TRBV12-3 or TRBV12-4 to TRBJ2-2; perhaps TRBD2 as D (7 bases). This CDR3 has 18 residues. The V end lost 2 bases, the J end lost 4 bases, and 20 bases lay between the germline ends. DNA for the CDR3: TGTGCCAGCAGTTTAACAGGGAGGGGGGTAGCAGCCACCGGGGAGCTGTTTTTT. Translated, it gives CASSLTGRGVAATGELFF.

V and J are TRBV28 and TRBJ2-1; no clear D gene. Trimming cost V 5 bases and J 10 bases, with 12 bases left between them. The germline gives CDR1 MDHEN, CDR2 SYDVKM. The CDR3 totals 12 residues. Here the CDR3 reads CASSPPLGEQFF. CDR3 nucleotide sequence: TGTGCCAGCAGTCCGCCGTTAGGGGAGCAGTTCTTC.

This clonotype was seen only a few times. The CDR3 DNA follows: TGCGCCAGCAGTGCCTACACCCGGGAGACCCAGTACTTC. Translated: CASSAYTRETQYF. The rearrangement uses TRBV10-1 and TRBJ2-5; D remains ambiguous. Per germline, CDR1 WNHNN and CDR2 SYGVQD (reference sequence). V lost 4 bases and J lost 5, with 11 bases in between. The CDR3 is 13 amino acids.

This clonotype was seen a few times. V usage is TRBV20-1 and J usage is TRBJ2-1; TRBD2 agrees at 10 bases. Germline V CDR1 and CDR2: DFQATT, SNEGSKA (reference sequence). CDR3 size: 18 residues. V shed 1 base and J 6 bases; nucleotides not matched to a gene: 15. CDR3 coding DNA: TGCAGTGCTAGAGGATCCTTTGTGGTAGCGGGAGGCCTCAATGAGCAGTTCTTC. Its protein is CSARGSFVVAGGLNEQFF.